The 29 T cell receptor beta chains reported below all come from one sample, sequenced in a study of shared clonotypes between healthy human individuals. Repertoires were generated with immunoSEQ multiplex PCR, while TCRdb's copy carries only in-frame clones and drops some. The sample includes 2 million to 2.5 million clones, over 85% seen only once; the top ten take about 0.34%. The sample taken for sequencing was naive CD4+ T cells from PBMCs. The subset: CD45RA+ positively selected. The origin of the receptors is a man aged 18-30 years in good health. Some clones in this sample may be carry-over from other donors' samples.

The rearrangement links TRBV7-9 to TRBJ2-2; D ambiguous. V dropped 2 bases and J dropped 6 bases, with 7 bases sitting between them. CDR1 SEHNR and CDR2 FQNEAQ come from the germline V gene (reference sequence). The CDR3 spans 13 residues. CDR3 nucleotide sequence: TGTGCCAGCAGCTTATTGACTCCCGGGGAGCTGTTTTTT. Amino acid sequence: CASSLLTPGELFF.

This rearrangement joins TRBV18 to TRBJ2-7, with D tentatively TRBD1 (6 bases). Germline V gene sequence: CDR1 KGHSH, CDR2 LQKENI. The CDR3 is 14 amino acids. V gave up 8 bases and J gave up 3 bases, with 17 bases separating them. The CDR3 nucleotides read TGTGCCAGCGTGAGATACGGACAGAGCTACGAGCAGTACTTC. Translating it yields CASVRYGQSYEQYF.

The chain is built from TRBV7-8 and TRBJ1-5; D ambiguous. With 1 base removed from V and 2 bases from J, the gap between germline ends came to 9 bases. The CDR3 is 15 residues long. Germline-derived CDR1 and CDR2 are SGHVS and FQNEAQ. Here the CDR3 reads CASSLGSPGNQPQHF. CDR3 nucleotides: TGTGCCAGCAGCTTAGGATCGCCAGGCAATCAGCCCCAGCATTTT.

The CDR3 sequence: CASSSIRASEMNEQFF. The CDR3 nucleotides are TGTGCCAGCAGCTCCATCCGGGCCTCTGAGATGAATGAGCAGTTCTTC. The chain has TRBV7-2 and TRBJ2-1; D call uncertain. Per the germline V gene, CDR1 is SGHTA and CDR2 is FQGNSA. Trimming shortened V by 4 bases and J by 7 bases, and 20 bases separated the two germline ends. The CDR3 sequence is 16 residues long.

This clone was found once. The V call is TRBV28, the J call TRBJ1-3; possibly TRBD1 for D (5 bases). Trimming removed 6 bases at V and 8 bases at J, with 20 bases between. CDR1 is MDHEN and CDR2 is SYDVKM in the germline V gene. The CDR3 covers 15 residues. This CDR3 reads CASRGGPLTVYTIYF. As DNA, the CDR3 is TGTGCCAGCAGGGGGGGACCCCTGACCGTATACACCATATATTTT.

V and J are TRBV6-1 and TRBJ1-5, with D possibly being TRBD1 (6 bases). V was clipped by 10 bases and J by 1 base, with 14 bases between them. CDR1 is MNHNS, CDR2 SASEGT, per germline. This CDR3 contains 14 residues. This CDR3 is CATNAGHSNQPQHF. The CDR3 bases are TGTGCCACCAACGCGGGACACAGCAATCAGCCCCAGCATTTT.

The chain joins TRBV11-3 to TRBJ2-1; 8 nucleotides match TRBD1. The CDR3 contains 13 residues. Germline V CDR1 and CDR2: SGHNT, YENEEA. Unmatched junction bases numbered 4, after V lost 5 bases and J lost 7 bases. CDR3 sequence: CASSPWTGNEQFF. CDR3 bases: TGTGCCAGCAGCCCCTGGACAGGGAATGAGCAGTTCTTC.

The V call is TRBV27, the J call TRBJ2-2; D is perhaps TRBD1 (5 bases). Trimming left V 6 bases short and J 3 bases short, with 14 bases between. The germline V gene has CDR1 MNHEY and CDR2 SMNVEV (reference sequence). This CDR3 is built from 15 residues. The CDR3 loop reads CASSSRRTYTGELFF. DNA of the CDR3: TGTGCCAGCAGCTCCCGCCGGACATACACCGGGGAGCTGTTTTTT.

About this clone itself: Other DNA sequences in the same sample also yield this CDR3. This rearrangement joins TRBV18 to TRBJ2-7; 8 bases agree with TRBD2. After removal of 6 bases from V and 3 bases from J, the junction contained 4 bases not matched to a gene. The CDR3 is 13 amino acids. The germline V gene encodes CDR1 KGHSH and CDR2 LQKENI. CDR3 loop: CASSPGGVYEQYF. The CDR3, as DNA: TGTGCCAGCTCCCCGGGGGGGGTCTACGAGCAGTACTTC.

The V gene is TRBV5-1, the J gene TRBJ2-7; 9 bases match TRBD1. The CDR3 sequence is 14 residues long. Germline-derived CDR1 and CDR2 are SGHRS and YFSETQ. After removal of 4 bases from V and 6 bases from J, the junction contained 8 bases not matched to a gene. In nucleotides, the CDR3 is TGCGCCAGCAGCGCCTGGACAGGGGCGGGCGAGCAGTACTTC. Its translation is CASSAWTGAGEQYF.

The rearrangement joins TRBV6-5 to TRBJ2-7, with TRBD1 matching over 10 bases. The V gene's germline CDR1 is MNHEY and CDR2 SVGAGI. Losses at the gene ends were 6 bases for V and 5 bases for J; bases not matched to a gene: 7. CDR3 length equals 14 residues. CDR3 protein: CASRRRDRGNEQYF. In nucleotides, the CDR3 is TGTGCCAGCAGACGCCGGGACAGGGGCAACGAGCAGTACTTC.

The chain has TRBV25-1 and TRBJ2-5; 7 positions agree with TRBD2. Germline-derived CDR1 and CDR2 are MGHDK and SYGVNS. The CDR3 has 14 amino acids. Trimming cost V 5 bases and J 1 base; bases outside gene matches: 4. CDR3 DNA sequence: TGTGCCAGCAGTCTAGCGGAGTTCCAAGAGACCCAGTACTTC. Amino acid sequence: CASSLAEFQETQYF.

For this clone: This sample includes further DNA sequences coding for the same CDR3. The rearrangement joins TRBV5-6 to TRBJ2-7, with D tentatively TRBD2 (6 bases). Germline-derived CDR1 and CDR2 are SGHDT and YYEEEE. V was trimmed by 0 bases and J by 4 bases, leaving 8 bases between them. This CDR3 region has 13 residues. The CDR3 bases are TGTGCCAGCAGCTTGGTCGGGACTTACGAGCAGTACTTC. It is translated as CASSLVGTYEQYF.

In regard to this clone: At the DNA level, this CDR3 is encoded by other sequences in the same sample as well. V and J are TRBV28 and TRBJ1-5; no firm D call. This CDR3 comprises 12 residues. Between the trimmed V and J ends, which lost 5 bases and 5 bases, there was a span of 7 bases. CDR1 is MDHEN, CDR2 SYDVKM, per germline. CDR3 DNA sequence: TGTGCCAGCAGTCTGACGGATCAGCCCCAGCATTTT. Translating gives CASSLTDQPQHF.

V gene TRBV5-1 combines with J gene TRBJ2-7; D not certain. V shed 1 base and J shed 1 base, with 12 bases lying between them. The CDR3 totals 15 residues. The germline V gene has CDR1 SGHRS and CDR2 YFSETQ. CDR3 sequence (DNA): TGCGCCAGCAGCTTGACAGACGGATCATCCTACGAGCAGTACTTC. This codes for CASSLTDGSSYEQYF.

Comments on this clone: This same CDR3 is encoded by further DNA sequences in the sample. V gene TRBV19 combines with J gene TRBJ1-2; a weak D match, TRBD1 (6 bases). CDR1 is LNHDA and CDR2 is SQIVND in the germline V gene (reference sequence). V was shortened by 3 bases and J by 2 bases, with 10 bases between the two germline ends. The CDR3 runs to 14 residues. The CDR3 DNA reads TGTGCCAGTAGTATTGCAGGGGACAACTATGGCTACACCTTC. Protein product: CASSIAGDNYGYTF.

The chain combines TRBV6-5 with TRBJ1-1; D remains ambiguous. CDR3 length: 15 amino acids. The germline V gene encodes CDR1 MNHEY and CDR2 SVGAGI. The V end lost 6 bases, the J end lost 0 bases, and 14 bases lay between the germline ends. This CDR3 is CASSYGVGLNTEAFF. The CDR3 DNA reads as TGTGCCAGCAGCTATGGGGTGGGCTTGAACACTGAAGCTTTCTTT.

The CDR3 loop is CASSQTGQSYEQYF. CDR3 sequence (DNA): TGTGCCAGCAGCCAAACAGGGCAATCCTACGAGCAGTACTTC. The J gene is TRBJ2-5, the V gene TRBV7-9, with D tentatively TRBD1 (6 bases). The J call is uncertain, as TRBJ2-7 better fits the DNA end. The germline CDR1 and CDR2 sequences are SEHNR and FQNEAQ (reference sequence). The CDR3 covers 14 residues.

The CDR3 DNA follows: TGTGCCAGCAGTTTTTCCCCCGGGACAGGGGATCAGCCCCAGCATTTT. Its translation: CASSFSPGTGDQPQHF. The chain combines TRBV28 with TRBJ1-5, with 10 bases that match TRBD1. The CDR3 spans 16 residues. CDR1 and CDR2 from the germline V gene are MDHEN and SYDVKM. V shed 3 bases, J shed 5 bases, and the junction held 7 bases outside the gene matches.

The gene calls are TRBV15 and TRBJ1-1, with D possibly being TRBD1 (6 bases). Between the trimmed V and J ends, which lost 6 bases and 3 bases, there was a span of 20 bases. CDR3 size: 16 residues. The germline V gene has CDR1 LNHNV and CDR2 YYDKDF (reference sequence). The CDR3 loop reads CATSPRSRTVDTEAFF. In DNA, the CDR3 is TGTGCCACCAGTCCGCGATCGCGGACAGTCGACACTGAAGCTTTCTTT.

The chain joins TRBV7-9 to TRBJ2-7; the D gene is possibly TRBD2 (6 bases). Germline values: CDR1 SEHNR, CDR2 FQNEAQ (reference sequence). There are 18 residues in the CDR3. V was clipped by 4 bases and J by 0 bases, with 22 bases between them. CDR3 region: CASSSNAGLPKSSYEQYF. The DNA for the CDR3 is TGTGCCAGCAGCTCCAACGCGGGACTCCCGAAGAGCTCCTACGAGCAGTACTTC. Full variable domain (outside the CDR3, taken from reference TRBV7-9 and TRBJ2-7): DTGVSQNPRHKITKRGQNVTFRCDPISEHNRLYWYRQTLGQGPEFLTYFQNEAQLEKSRLLSDRFSAERPKGSFSTLEIQRTEQGDSAMYLCASSSNAGLPKSSYEQYFGPGTRLTVT.

The chain employs TRBV5-4 and TRBJ2-1; 7 bases fit TRBD2. Looked up from germline, CDR1 is SGHNT and CDR2 is YYREEE (reference sequence). The CDR3 extends over 17 amino acids. Trimming removed 5 bases from V and 0 bases from J; junction bases left unmatched: 11. In nucleotides, the CDR3 is TGTGCCAGCAGGTCAACAGCGGGACCATCCTCCTACAATGAGCAGTTCTTC. Residues: CASRSTAGPSSYNEQFF.

The chain combines TRBV6-6 with TRBJ1-2; TRBD1 might be the D (6 bases). This CDR3 contains 13 residues. Trimming removed 6 bases at V and 6 bases at J, with 14 bases between. Looked up from germline, CDR1 is MNHNY and CDR2 is SVGAGI (reference sequence). The CDR3 nucleotides read TGTGCCAGCAGCACCTACAGGGAGCATGGCTACACCTTC. This encodes CASSTYREHGYTF.

This chain connects TRBV4-1 to TRBJ1-3, with 8 bases aligning to TRBD1. The germline gives CDR1 MGHRA, CDR2 YSYEKL. V lost 3 bases to trimming and J lost 5 bases; unmatched junction nucleotides: 6. CDR3 size: 15 residues. CDR3 in amino acids: CASSHAQGDRNTIYF. DNA of the CDR3: TGCGCCAGCAGCCACGCACAGGGGGACCGAAACACCATATATTTT.

V is TRBV7-9 and J is TRBJ2-7, with 7 bases aligning to TRBD2. The V and J ends lost 3 bases and 4 bases, in that order; junction bases with no gene match: 15. This CDR3 region has 17 residues. Per the germline V gene, CDR1 is SEHNR and CDR2 is FQNEAQ (reference sequence). In DNA, the CDR3 is TGTGCCAGCAGCTTCGGCTCTTGGCGGGAGAGTCTTTACGAGCAGTACTTC. As protein: CASSFGSWRESLYEQYF.

The gene calls are TRBV6-5 and TRBJ2-1, with 13 bases identical to TRBD2. V was pared by 2 bases and J by 10 bases, with 5 bases of the junction left unmatched. The V gene's germline CDR1 is MNHEY and CDR2 SVGAGI. This CDR3 spans 15 amino acids. As DNA, the CDR3 is TGTGCCAGCAGTTACGGGGGACTAGCGGGACCGGAGCAGTTCTTC. Protein sequence: CASSYGGLAGPEQFF.

Points on this clone: Other DNA sequences in the sample encode the same CDR3. This sequence joins TRBV7-2 and TRBJ1-2; no reliable D call. Trimming took off 1 base at V and 2 bases at J, with 8 bases between the two ends. From germline, CDR1 is SGHTA and CDR2 FQGNSA. The CDR3 has 14 amino acids. DNA of the CDR3: TGTGCCAGCAGCTTAGTGGGCGGGAACTATGGCTACACCTTC. Translation gives CASSLVGGNYGYTF. Full variable domain (outside the CDR3, taken from reference TRBV7-2 and TRBJ1-2): GAGVSQSPSNKVTEKGKDVELRCDPISGHTALYWYRQSLGQGLEFLIYFQGNSAPDKSGLPSDRFSAERTGGSVSTLTIQRTQQEDSAVYLCASSLVGGNYGYTFGSGTRLTVV.

The chain combines TRBV5-8 with TRBJ2-3; 9 bases agree with TRBD2. From germline, CDR1 is SGHTS and CDR2 YDEGEE. The length of the CDR3 is 13 residues. Germline trimming cut 6 bases from V and 4 bases from J; bases unmatched to any gene: 3. The CDR3 nucleotides read TGTGCCAGCAATAGCGGGAGTCCAGATACGCAGTATTTT. It specifies CASNSGSPDTQYF.

A remark on this clone: An end of the junction differs from the germline gene, which may be a read error. The chain recombines TRBV2 with TRBJ2-3, with 11 nucleotides matching TRBD2. The germline V gene encodes CDR1 SNHLY and CDR2 FYNNEI. This CDR3 contains 14 residues. The DNA of the CDR3 is TGTGCCAGCAGTGCCGAGACTAGCGGGACACCAATTCTTTTT. Its protein product is CASSAETSGTPILF.